Listed below are T cell receptor beta chains from one sample, sequenced in a study of cytomegalovirus exposure and HLA in healthy donors. Libraries were prepared by immunoSEQ multiplex PCR; TCRdb keeps only in-frame clonotypes and omits some of them. The repertoire holds 120,000 to 150,000 clones, with around 67% as singletons. The sample comprised PBMCs. These receptors were collected from a woman aged 18-29 years in good health and CMV-seronegative. The CDR3 runs from the conserved cysteine through the conserved F or W. A D gene is named only where the DNA matches it firmly. Part of the rows lack a size; the others show once, few, many or a class for expanded clones.

D gene	V gene	clone size	J gene	CDR3 DNA	CDR3 protein
-	TRBV6-6	once	TRBJ2-1	TGTGCCGTGACCGGGGGACCATACAATGAGCAGTTCTTC	CAVTGGPYNEQFF
-	TRBV5-5	-	TRBJ2-2	TGTGCCAGCAGCCTCAGGGGAGATGGGAACACCGGGGAGCTGTTTTTT	CASSLRGDGNTGELFF
TRBD1	TRBV5-1	-	TRBJ2-2	TGCGCCAGCCAGGGGAAAGGGACAGCGTTACCCGGGGAGCTGTTTTTT	CASQGKGTALPGELFF
-	TRBV13	few	TRBJ2-3	TGTGCCAGCAGCCCCCGGGACACCGGAATGCCCGGGCCTAGCCGAACAGATACGCAGTATTTT	CASSPRDTGMPGPSRTDTQYF
-	TRBV7-2	few	TRBJ1-6	TGTGCCAGCAGCTTATCGGTTAATTCACCCCTCCACTTT	CASSLSVNSPLHF
TRBD1	TRBV4-1	few	TRBJ1-5	TGCGCCAGCAGCCAAGGGACAGGTTTGCCTCAGCCCCAGCATTTT	CASSQGTGLPQPQHF
-	TRBV10-2	-	TRBJ1-1	TGCGCCAGCAGTGATAATGCTGAAGCTTTCTTT	CASSDNAEAFF
TRBD1	TRBV19	-	TRBJ2-3	TGTGCCAGTAGGACCACCGGGACAGGGCTTTTTTTAGATACGCAGTATTTT	CASRTTGTGLFLDTQYF
-	TRBV28	-	TRBJ2-7	TGTGCCAGCAACAACCGGGAAGGTGGGGAGCAGTACTTC	CASNNREGGEQYF
-	TRBV29-1	-	TRBJ1-3	TGCAGCGTTGCCCAACGGGGGGCGTCGGGCGCTGGAAACACCATATATTTT	CSVAQRGASGAGNTIYF
TRBD2	TRBV4-1	few	TRBJ2-5	TGCGCCAGCAGCCAATACGGGGAGCTAGCGGGGGGTGTGGAGACCCAGTACTTC	CASSQYGELAGGVETQYF
-	TRBV2	-	TRBJ2-5	TGTGCCAGCACTCGGGAGAACCAAGAGACCCAGTACTTC	CASTRENQETQYF
TRBD1	TRBV30	-	TRBJ1-4	TGTGCCTGGAGTGCACAGACAGGGATAAATGAAAAACTGTTTTTT	CAWSAQTGINEKLFF
TRBD1	TRBV7-9	-	TRBJ2-5	TGTGCCAGCAGCCCCTGGACAGGGAAAGAGACCCAGTACTTC	CASSPWTGKETQYF
TRBD2	TRBV7-9	-	TRBJ2-1	TGTTCCAGCAGCTTATCTCTAGCGGGCTCCTACAATGAGCAGTTCTTC	CSSSLSLAGSYNEQFF
-	TRBV6-5	-	TRBJ2-3	TGTGCCAGCAGTTATCGGGATACGCAGTATTTT	CASSYRDTQYF
-	TRBV4-1	few	TRBJ2-7	TGCGCCAGCAGCCAGGACATCAGCTACGAGCAGTACTTC	CASSQDISYEQYF
-	TRBV9	-	TRBJ2-6	TGTGCCAGCAGCGTAGCTTTTGACAGCTCTGGGGCCAACGGCCTGACTTTC	CASSVAFDSSGANGLTF
-	TRBV7-2	few	TRBJ1-2	TGTGCCAGCAGCGAAGGGGTGGACTATGGCTACACCTTC	CASSEGVDYGYTF
-	TRBV7-9	-	TRBJ2-2	TGTGCCAGCAGCCTGACGGGACAGAACACCGGGGAGCTGTTTTTT	CASSLTGQNTGELFF
TRBD1	TRBV28	-	TRBJ1-1	TGTGCTTCAACAGCCTCGACAGGGGTATGGACTGAAGCTTTCTTT	CASTASTGVWTEAFF
-	TRBV6-5	once	TRBJ1-2	TGTGCCAGCAGACCCCCAGGGGCGGATGGCTACACCTTC	CASRPPGADGYTF
-	TRBV10-3	-	TRBJ2-7	TGTGCCATCAGTCCCCAGTCCTACGAGCAGTACTTC	CAISPQSYEQYF
TRBD1	TRBV4-3	-	TRBJ2-7	TGCGCCAGCAGCCAATCGACAGGGTACGAGCAGTACTTC	CASSQSTGYEQYF
-	TRBV28	-	TRBJ1-2	TGTGCCAGCAGTTCTACCGGGGGAGGAGACTATGGCTACACCTTC	CASSSTGGGDYGYTF
-	TRBV5-6	-	TRBJ1-2	TGTGCCAGCAGCACACAGCCTAACTATGGCTACACCTTC	CASSTQPNYGYTF
-	TRBV5-1	once	TRBJ2-1	TGCGCCAGCAGCTTGGGGGGGCCTGATGAGCAGTTCTTC	CASSLGGPDEQFF
-	TRBV2	-	TRBJ1-3	TGTGCCAGCAGCCGGGGGGGCCCGGGAGGAAACACCATATATTTT	CASSRGGPGGNTIYF
-	TRBV27	-	TRBJ1-1	TGTGCCAGCAGATATACCGGGTCCACTGAAGCTTTCTTT	CASRYTGSTEAFF
-	TRBV2	-	TRBJ1-1	TGTGCCAGCAGTGCGTTGGGGAGAGTGAACACTGAAGCTTTCTTT	CASSALGRVNTEAFF
-	TRBV9	once	TRBJ1-5	TGTGCCAGCAGCGTAGGGGAGGGCAATCAGCCCCAGCATTTT	CASSVGEGNQPQHF
TRBD1	TRBV5-1	-	TRBJ1-1	TGCGCCAGCAGCGACCGGGACAGGCTGAACACTGAAGCTTTCTTT	CASSDRDRLNTEAFF
-	TRBV9	-	TRBJ1-2	TGTGCCAGCAGCGTAGCTGTGGGGCCTCCTTACCTTTATAACTATGGCTACACCTTC	CASSVAVGPPYLYNYGYTF
-	TRBV4-3	-	TRBJ2-1	TGCGCCAGCAGCCAAGAGGGGAGAACAGGGAGAACCTACAATGAGCAGTTCTTC	CASSQEGRTGRTYNEQFF
TRBD1	TRBV5-4	-	TRBJ1-1	TGTGCCAGCATGACCGGGACAGGGAACACTGAAGCTTTCTTT	CASMTGTGNTEAFF
TRBD2	TRBV6-6	-	TRBJ2-1	TGTGCCAGCAGTCTCCCTGGGGCTAGCGGGAGTAATGAGCAGTTCTTC	CASSLPGASGSNEQFF
-	TRBV7-6	-	TRBJ1-2	TGTGCCAGTAGCCTCCGGAGGACGGATGGCTACACCTTC	CASSLRRTDGYTF
-	TRBV6-5	few	TRBJ1-2	TGTGCCAGCAGTTACGCGGACAGATCAAGCTATGGCTACACCTTC	CASSYADRSSYGYTF
-	TRBV28	-	TRBJ1-2	TGTGCCAGCAGTTTATGGGGGGCGAGTGGCTACACCTTC	CASSLWGASGYTF
TRBD1	TRBV11-2	-	TRBJ1-4	TGTGCCAGCAGCTTAGCGGCAGGGGGCCAGCAAAAACTGTTTTTT	CASSLAAGGQQKLFF
-	TRBV5-1	few	TRBJ1-1	TGCGCCAGCAGCTCGGGGAACACTGAAGCTTTCTTT	CASSSGNTEAFF
-	TRBV7-3	-	TRBJ1-1	TGTGCCAGCAGCTTGAAGGCGGGCACTGAAGCTTTCTTT	CASSLKAGTEAFF
-	TRBV15	-	TRBJ1-2	TGTGCCACCAGCAGAGAGACCACCGCAGGCGGCTACACCTTC	CATSRETTAGGYTF
TRBD1	TRBV5-1	-	TRBJ1-6	TGCGCCAGCAGCCACCGACAGGGGATCGGTAATTCACCCCTCCACTTT	CASSHRQGIGNSPLHF
-	TRBV7-3	-	TRBJ2-5	TGTGCCAGCAGCTTAGGGCACTCGGGACTCCTCACAGAGACCCAGTACTTC	CASSLGHSGLLTETQYF
-	TRBV7-2	-	TRBJ2-3	TGTGCCAGCAGCCCTTCGGCAGGGACAGATACGCAGTATTTT	CASSPSAGTDTQYF
-	TRBV4-1	few	TRBJ2-7	TGCGCCAGCAGCCAAGACAGGCTAGCCTACGAGCAGTACTTC	CASSQDRLAYEQYF
TRBD1	TRBV7-8	-	TRBJ1-2	TGTGCCAGCAAGAGACAGGGAAACTATGGCTACACCTTC	CASKRQGNYGYTF
TRBD1	TRBV25-1	-	TRBJ1-4	TGTGCCAGCAGTGGCACGACAGGGGTTAATGAAAAACTGTTTTTT	CASSGTTGVNEKLFF